The rows below give T cell receptor beta chains drawn from one sample of a study of T cells in Graves' hyperthyroidism and ophthalmopathy. Each CDR3 protein is one row after TCRdb ran MiXCR on the multiplex PCR reads. The sample has 500,000 to 800,000 distinct CDR3 sequences; 14% are singletons. What was sequenced was blood. These receptors originate from a woman in her forties or fifties with Graves' ophthalmopathy. Each CDR3 is given with its conserved first and last residue. D genes are given only for firm matches. Some rows mark clone size as missing; the rest say once, few, many or name a class of expanded clone.

d_call	v_call	clone_size	j_call	cdr3_nt	cdr3_aa
.	TRBV4-2	few	TRBJ2-1	TGTGCCAGCAGCCAAGGACGAAGTACAATCATTGAGCAGTTCTTC	CASSQGRSTIIEQFF
.	TRBV15	.	TRBJ2-7	TGTGCCACCAGCTCCCCCCCGGGGGCCTCCGACGAGCAGTACTTC	CATSSPPGASDEQYF
.	TRBV5-6	.	TRBJ1-2	TGTGCCAGCAGCCGGACCCTACTAAACTATGGCTACACCTTC	CASSRTLLNYGYTF
.	TRBV27	.	TRBJ1-4	TGTGCCAGCAGCCCGCGGCGGGATAATGAAAAACTGTTTTTT	CASSPRRDNEKLFF
.	TRBV2	many	TRBJ2-7	TGTGCCAGCAGAGGAAGGGCGGGCAGATACAGCTCCTACGAGCAGTACTTC	CASRGRAGRYSSYEQYF
TRBD2	TRBV11-2	many	TRBJ2-1	TGTGCCAGCAGCTTAGTTCCCCTAGCGGTGGGGAATGAGCAGTTCTTC	CASSLVPLAVGNEQFF
.	TRBV19	.	TRBJ2-2	TGTGCCAGTAGTAAACGTAGCCAGGGGCCGAACACCGGGGAGCTGTTTTTT	CASSKRSQGPNTGELFF
.	TRBV2	many	TRBJ1-1	TGTGCCAGTCTTGACACCCTCATGAACACTGAAGCTTTCTTT	CASLDTLMNTEAFF
TRBD2	TRBV19	few	TRBJ2-4	TGTGCCAGTAGCAAGATAATAGCGGGAGGCCTAAACATTCAGTACTTC	CASSKIIAGGLNIQYF
TRBD2	TRBV6-1	many	TRBJ2-3	TGTGCCAGCAGAGCGGGGACTAGCGGGAGAGTCACAGATACGCAGTATTTT	CASRAGTSGRVTDTQYF
.	TRBV12-3/TRBV12-4	many	TRBJ1-2	TGTGCCAGCAGTTTTACGGCGGCAGGGGAGTTATATGGCTACACCTTC	CASSFTAAGELYGYTF
.	TRBV19	.	TRBJ2-7	TGTGCCAGTAGTATGGAGAATAGGGGATCCTACGAGCAGTACTTC	CASSMENRGSYEQYF
TRBD2	TRBV10-3	few	TRBJ2-3	TGTGCCATCAGAGGCGGGAGTACTCTTGGCTTCGGTACGCAGTATTTT	CAIRGGSTLGFGTQYF
TRBD2	TRBV19	many	TRBJ2-3	TGTGCCAGTAGACTAGGAGGAGCGGGAGAGGCAGATACGCAGTATTTT	CASRLGGAGEADTQYF
TRBD1	TRBV2	few	TRBJ1-6	TGTGCCAGCAGTGAAGCGAGGACAGGGGGTTCACCCCTCCACTTT	CASSEARTGGSPLHF
.	TRBV2	few	TRBJ2-7	TGTGCCAGCAGTTACCCCCGGACCTCCTACGAGCAGTACTTC	CASSYPRTSYEQYF
TRBD1	TRBV18	many	TRBJ2-1	TGTGCCAGCTCACGTGGGCGAACCGGGACAGGTGACAATGAGCAGTTCTTC	CASSRGRTGTGDNEQFF
.	TRBV28	many	TRBJ2-4	TGTGCCAGCAGCGGCGCGGGCATTCAGTACTTC	CASSGAGIQYF
.	TRBV30	many	TRBJ2-7	TGTGCCTGGAGTAGGGACAACTACGAGCAGTACTTC	CAWSRDNYEQYF
TRBD2	TRBV2	many	TRBJ2-1	TGTGCCAGCATTCAGCGGGAGGGCCCCAATGAGCAGTTCTTC	CASIQREGPNEQFF
.	TRBV13	.	TRBJ2-5	TGTGCCAGCAGCTTAGGGTCAGTACCCCAAGAGACCCAGTACTTC	CASSLGSVPQETQYF
TRBD2	TRBV11-3	.	TRBJ2-7	TGTGCCAGCAGCACTAGCGGGAGTAATGAGCAGTACTTC	CASSTSGSNEQYF
TRBD2	TRBV2	many	TRBJ2-2	TGTGCCAGCAGCGCGGGACTAGCGGGACGCACCGGGGAGCTGTTTTTT	CASSAGLAGRTGELFF
.	TRBV7-9	many	TRBJ1-1	TGTGCCAGCAGCCTAATGACAGGCGGGAACACTGAAGCTTTCTTT	CASSLMTGGNTEAFF
TRBD1	TRBV24-1	many	TRBJ1-1	TGTGCCACCAGTGATTCTGGGACAGGGGTTACTGAAGCTTTCTTT	CATSDSGTGVTEAFF
.	TRBV27	many	TRBJ2-7	TGTGCCAGCAGCACGCCGGCGGCTAGTGGAACCTACGAGCAGTACTTC	CASSTPAASGTYEQYF
TRBD2	TRBV5-5	many	TRBJ2-3	TGTGCCAGCATCCCCGAGGTAGCGGGAGGGCCCGAAGATACGCAGTATTTT	CASIPEVAGGPEDTQYF
TRBD2	TRBV2	many	TRBJ2-3	TGTGCCAGCAGTGGAAATAGCGGGGACTACACAGATACGCAGTATTTT	CASSGNSGDYTDTQYF
TRBD2	TRBV20-1	many	TRBJ2-1	TGCAGTGGTAGCGGGAGTTTCAATGAGCAGTTCTTC	CSGSGSFNEQFF